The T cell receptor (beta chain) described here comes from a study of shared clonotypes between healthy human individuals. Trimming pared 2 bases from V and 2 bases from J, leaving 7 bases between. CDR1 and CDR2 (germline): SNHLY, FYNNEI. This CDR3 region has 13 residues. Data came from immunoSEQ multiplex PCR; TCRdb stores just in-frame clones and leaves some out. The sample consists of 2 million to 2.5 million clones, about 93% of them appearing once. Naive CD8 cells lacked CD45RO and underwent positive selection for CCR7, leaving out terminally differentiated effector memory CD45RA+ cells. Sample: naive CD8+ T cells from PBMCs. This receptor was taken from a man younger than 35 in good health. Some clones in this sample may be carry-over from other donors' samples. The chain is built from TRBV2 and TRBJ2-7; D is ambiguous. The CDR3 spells CASSELLAYEQYF. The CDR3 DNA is TGTGCCAGCAGTGAATTACTGGCCTACGAGCAGTACTTC.